These 32 T cell receptor beta chains were all obtained from the same sample, sequenced in a study of cytomegalovirus exposure and HLA in healthy donors. This PCR relied on a set of 60 Vbeta primers and 13 Jbeta primers. Method: immunoSEQ multiplex PCR; TCRdb's copy keeps in-frame clones and lacks some. The sample gives about 120,000 clones, roughly 63% of which show up once; over 8% is in the top ten. Sequenced input: PBMCs. These receptors came from a middle-aged man in good health and CMV-seropositive.

In DNA form, the CDR3 reads TGCGCCAGCAGCTTGGGACAGACCTCTTACGAGCAGTACTTC. Protein product: CASSLGQTSYEQYF. The chain couples TRBV5-1 to TRBJ2-7, with D possibly TRBD1 on 5 matching bases. V dropped 0 bases and J dropped 4 bases, with 11 bases sitting between them. This CDR3 is 14 amino acids long. Germline V CDR1 and CDR2: SGHRS, YFSETQ.

This chain joins TRBV10-3 and TRBJ1-4; 8 nucleotides match TRBD1. This CDR3 has 17 amino acids. V dropped 0 bases and J dropped 7; count of bases not matched to a gene: 10. Germline V lookup: CDR1 ENHRY, CDR2 SYGVKD. In DNA form, the CDR3 reads TGTGCCATCAGTGAGTCGCAGACGACAGGGGTTGTTGAAAAACTGTTTTTT. This sequence encodes CAISESQTTGVVEKLFF.

This clone was observed a handful of times. The chain has TRBV30 and TRBJ1-4, with D possibly TRBD1 on 5 matching bases. The V end was cut by 3 bases, the J end by 6 bases, with 11 bases between. The CDR3 runs to 13 residues. The germline V gene has CDR1 GTSNPN and CDR2 SVGIG (reference sequence). Written as DNA, the CDR3 is TGTGCCTGGAGGATGGGGCCCTATGAAAAACTGTTTTTT. Translated: CAWRMGPYEKLFF. The variable domain in full, with the rest retrieved from reference TRBV30 and TRBJ1-4, is SQTIHQWPATLVQPVGSPLSLECTVEGTSNPNLYWYRQAAGRGLQLLFYSVGIGQISSEVPQNLSASRPQDRQFILSSKKLLLSDSGFYLCAWRMGPYEKLFFGSGTQLSVL.

This clone came up a few times. V is TRBV6-5 and J is TRBJ1-5; the D is unclear. CDR3 length: 15 residues. The germline gives CDR1 MNHEY, CDR2 SVGAGI. V was cut by 0 bases and J by 3 bases, with 9 bases left in between. The DNA for the CDR3 is TGTGCCAGCAGTTACTCGTTGGCAGACAATCAGCCCCAGCATTTT. Translating it yields CASSYSLADNQPQHF.

The genes are TRBV4-2 and TRBJ2-1; weak D call: TRBD1 (5 bases). Germline CDR1 LGHNA, CDR2 YNFKEQ. V shed 2 bases and J shed 0 bases, with 14 bases lying between them. The CDR3 runs to 17 residues. Written as DNA, the CDR3 is TGTGCCAGCAGCCAAAGGGGAACTACGAGCTCCTACAATGAGCAGTTCTTC. Translated: CASSQRGTTSSYNEQFF.

This clone was seen once. The chain uses TRBV9 and TRBJ2-1; D is perhaps TRBD1 (5 bases). Trimming left V 0 bases short and J 4 bases short, with 11 bases between. Germline assignment: CDR1 SGDLS and CDR2 YYNGEE. The CDR3 covers 15 residues. The CDR3 loop is CASSVDGAIYNEQFF. The CDR3 DNA follows: TGTGCCAGCAGCGTAGATGGGGCCATTTACAATGAGCAGTTCTTC.

This sequence joins TRBV4-2 and TRBJ2-5, with 10 bases that match TRBD1. The ends lost 1 base at V and 7 bases at J; junction bases unmatched: 9. CDR3 length: 16 amino acids. The V gene's germline CDR1 is LGHNA and CDR2 YNFKEQ. For the CDR3, the DNA is TGTGCCAGCAGCCAAGGAGAGACAGGGGGCTTCCCGACCCAGTACTTC. Translation: CASSQGETGGFPTQYF.

The chain recombines TRBV30 with TRBJ2-2, with TRBD1 matching over 10 bases. Unmatched junction bases numbered 8, after V lost 7 bases and J lost 6 bases. Germline V gene data show CDR1 as GTSNPN and CDR2 as SVGIG (reference sequence). This CDR3 spans 14 amino acids. The CDR3 region is CAFHPGQGSGELFF. CDR3 nucleotides: TGTGCCTTCCACCCGGGACAGGGGTCCGGGGAGCTGTTTTTT. Full variable domain (missing parts from reference TRBV30 and TRBJ2-2): SQTIHQWPATLVQPVGSPLSLECTVEGTSNPNLYWYRQAAGRGLQLLFYSVGIGQISSEVPQNLSASRPQDRQFILSSKKLLLSDSGFYLCAFHPGQGSGELFFGEGSRLTVL.

The chain employs TRBV18 and TRBJ2-2; 7 bases match TRBD1. Germline loops: CDR1 KGHSH, CDR2 LQKENI. Trimming at V came to 3 bases and at J to 1 base, leaving 5 bases not matched to a gene. The CDR3 is 16 residues long. The CDR3 loop reads CASSPVSGGNTGELFF. Written as DNA, the CDR3 is TGTGCCAGCTCACCGGTCTCAGGGGGGAACACCGGGGAGCTGTTTTTT.

The genes are TRBV7-2 and TRBJ2-7; D is unclear. The ends were cut back, 5 bases at V and 3 bases at J, with 14 bases in the middle. Germline values: CDR1 SGHTA, CDR2 FQGNSA. CDR3 length equals 14 residues. CDR3 sequence reads: CASSLRVNNYEQYF. In nucleotides, the CDR3 is TGTGCCAGCAGCCTCCGGGTCAACAACTACGAGCAGTACTTC.

The V and J genes are TRBV28 and TRBJ1-5; 7 bases line up with TRBD1. This CDR3 is 15 amino acids long. Germline V gene data show CDR1 as MDHEN and CDR2 as SYDVKM. After removal of 3 bases from V and 4 bases from J, the junction contained 6 bases not matched to a gene. The CDR3 sequence: CASSFQTGQNQPQHF. CDR3 coding DNA: TGTGCCAGCAGTTTTCAGACAGGGCAAAATCAGCCCCAGCATTTT.

The V and J genes are TRBV4-2 and TRBJ2-1; 9 bases line up with TRBD2. The CDR3 totals 15 residues. After removal of 4 bases from V and 6 bases from J, the junction contained 7 bases not matched to a gene. Germline V gene sequence: CDR1 LGHNA, CDR2 YNFKEQ. The CDR3 DNA follows: TGTGCCAGCAGCCGACTAGCGGCTCTTAGCAATGAGCAGTTCTTC. Its protein product is CASSRLAALSNEQFF.

The rearrangement uses TRBV5-1 and TRBJ2-1; maybe TRBD2 (7 bases). Trimming stripped 0 bases from V and 6 bases from J, with 13 bases between. CDR3 length: 15 residues. The germline CDR1 and CDR2 sequences are SGHRS and YFSETQ. The CDR3 is CASSLGGGAINEQFF. The CDR3 bases are TGCGCCAGCAGCTTGGGAGGGGGGGCGATCAATGAGCAGTTCTTC. Filled out from reference TRBV5-1 and TRBJ2-1, the complete variable domain reads KAGVTQTPRYLIKTRGQQVTLSCSPISGHRSVSWYQQTPGQGLQFLFEYFSETQRNKGNFPGRFSGRQFSNSRSEMNVSTLELGDSALYLCASSLGGGAINEQFFGPGTRLTVL.

The rearrangement links TRBV11-2 to TRBJ2-5, with 13 bases matching TRBD2. The V gene's germline CDR1 is SGHAT and CDR2 FQNNGV. V lost 5 bases to trimming and J lost 0 bases; unmatched junction nucleotides: 3. This CDR3 has 16 amino acids. The CDR3 reads CASSTGLAGDQETQYF. DNA for the CDR3: TGTGCCAGCAGCACCGGACTAGCGGGGGACCAAGAGACCCAGTACTTC.

J is TRBJ1-1 and V is TRBV7-9; no definite D call. With 5 bases removed from V and 1 base from J, the gap between germline ends came to 17 bases. This CDR3 has 16 residues. Germline V gene data show CDR1 as SEHNR and CDR2 as FQNEAQ (reference sequence). The CDR3 loop is CASSPQRRVRNTEAFF. CDR3 sequence (DNA): TGTGCCAGCAGCCCGCAAAGGAGGGTTAGGAACACTGAAGCTTTCTTT.

The V call is TRBV7-2, the J call TRBJ2-3, with 11 bases that match TRBD2. With V trimmed by 3 bases and J by 11 bases, 7 bases remained unmatched. Germline CDR1 SGHTA, CDR2 FQGNSA. The length of the CDR3 is 14 residues. CDR3 nucleotide sequence: TGTGCCAGCAGCTTTAGCGGGGGGGCGAGGATGCAGTATTTT. Translated, it gives CASSFSGGARMQYF.

The chain has TRBV4-2 and TRBJ2-7, with TRBD2 matching over 11 bases. V was clipped by 4 bases and J by 6 bases; unmatched bases: 8. CDR3 length: 15 residues. The germline V gene encodes CDR1 LGHNA and CDR2 YNFKEQ. The CDR3 protein is CASSRSGGAFTEQYF. In nucleotides, the CDR3 is TGTGCCAGCAGCCGTAGCGGGGGGGCCTTCACCGAGCAGTACTTC.

This clone was recorded only once. The V call is TRBV18, the J call TRBJ2-7; 11 nucleotides agree with TRBD1. V shed 2 bases and J 6 bases; nucleotides not matched to a gene: 3. From germline, CDR1 is KGHSH and CDR2 LQKENI. The CDR3 totals 14 residues. DNA for the CDR3: TGTGCCAGCTCACCAGGGACAGGGGGGGGCGAGCAGTACTTC. It translates to CASSPGTGGGEQYF.

The gene calls are TRBV27 and TRBJ1-2; maybe TRBD1 (5 bases). Germline CDR1 reads MNHEY; CDR2 reads SMNVEV (reference sequence). The germline V and J ends were trimmed by 6 bases and 4 bases, with 12 bases remaining between them. This CDR3 region has 13 residues. DNA for the CDR3: TGTGCCAGCAGCCAGGGTTTTATCTATGGCTACACCTTC. Residues: CASSQGFIYGYTF.

The V call is TRBV19, the J call TRBJ2-5; tentative D call: TRBD1 (6 bases). The germline V gene encodes CDR1 LNHDA and CDR2 SQIVND (reference sequence). V lost 4 bases and J 0 bases, leaving 6 bases between the germline ends. The CDR3 has 13 amino acids. The CDR3 bases are TGTGCCAGTAGTAGGGACAACCAAGAGACCCAGTACTTC. Protein: CASSRDNQETQYF.

This chain uses TRBV29-1 with TRBJ1-2; 7 bases fit TRBD1. The germline gives CDR1 SQVTM, CDR2 ANQGSEA. The J segment lost 10 bases and the V segment lost 4 bases, leaving 6 bases of the junction unmatched. This CDR3 comprises 11 residues. CDR3 amino acids: CSVGQGLFYTF. The CDR3 DNA reads as TGCAGCGTTGGACAGGGTCTTTTCTACACCTTC.

The rearrangement joins TRBV6-5 to TRBJ1-4; 8 bases line up with TRBD1. This CDR3 comprises 14 residues. CDR1 is MNHEY and CDR2 is SVGAGI in the germline V gene. The junction had 6 bases not matched to a gene; V was cut back by 5 bases and J by 7 bases. The CDR3 DNA sequence: TGTGCCAGCAGTCGGACAGGGCCGACTGAAAAACTGTTTTTT. Translation gives CASSRTGPTEKLFF.

The chain employs TRBV5-4 and TRBJ2-7; 11 bases agree with TRBD1. Germline CDR1 is SGHNT and CDR2 is YYREEE (reference sequence). The CDR3 covers 15 residues. Trimming took 4 bases from V and 6 from J; bases not matched to a gene: 9. CDR3: CASSATLGQGGEQYF. As DNA, the CDR3 is TGTGCCAGCAGCGCAACTCTGGGACAGGGGGGCGAGCAGTACTTC.

This clone was seen a handful of times. The V call is TRBV5-1, the J call TRBJ2-2; possibly TRBD1 for D (6 bases). Germline lookup yields CDR1 SGHRS and CDR2 YFSETQ. CDR3 length: 14 amino acids. V lost 3 bases and J 5 bases, leaving 11 bases between the germline ends. The CDR3 region is CASSSQTGTGELFF. DNA of the CDR3: TGCGCCAGCAGCTCCCAGACAGGTACCGGGGAGCTGTTTTTT.

V and J are TRBV30 and TRBJ2-5, with D possibly being TRBD2 (6 bases). The V gene lost 8 bases and the J gene lost 4 bases, with 11 bases spanning the gap. The CDR3 runs to 11 residues. Germline loops: CDR1 GTSNPN, CDR2 SVGIG (reference sequence). The CDR3 DNA follows: TGTGCCGGGGGACTCCGAGAGACCCAGTACTTC. Translated, it gives CAGGLRETQYF. Complete variable domain (other parts from reference TRBV30 and TRBJ2-5): SQTIHQWPATLVQPVGSPLSLECTVEGTSNPNLYWYRQAAGRGLQLLFYSVGIGQISSEVPQNLSASRPQDRQFILSSKKLLLSDSGFYLCAGGLRETQYFGPGTRLLVL.

CDR3 DNA sequence: TGTGCCAGCAGCTTCGTCGCGGGTTTCAACAATGAGCAGTTCTTC. Amino acids: CASSFVAGFNNEQFF. The V and J genes are TRBV7-2 and TRBJ2-1; possible D gene TRBD2, 5 bases. Trimming took 3 bases from V and 5 from J, leaving 14 bases between them. This CDR3 has 15 residues. Germline V gene data show CDR1 as SGHTA and CDR2 as FQGNSA.

V gene TRBV7-3 combines with J gene TRBJ1-2; the D is unclear. Trimming removed 0 bases from V and 6 bases from J, with 17 bases in between. The CDR3 totals 16 residues. Germline CDR1 SGHTA, CDR2 FQGTGA. The DNA of the CDR3 is TGTGCCAGCAGCTTAACGCCCCAGGATCCGATTAATGGCTACACCTTC. This translates into CASSLTPQDPINGYTF.

This clone appeared a few times. CDR3 nucleotides: TGTGCCAGCAGTGACGGTCCGGGGAGGGCTTTCTTT. Translating it yields CASSDGPGRAFF. The rearrangement links TRBV6-1 to TRBJ1-1; D gene ambiguous. The V gene's germline CDR1 is MNHNS and CDR2 SASEGT. Trimming took 3 bases from V and 11 from J, leaving 13 bases between them. The CDR3 has 12 residues.

This clone was detected a few times. CDR3 DNA: TGTGCCAGCAGCAACGCGATGAACACTGAAGCTTTCTTT. It translates to CASSNAMNTEAFF. This chain links TRBV28 with TRBJ1-1; unclear D gene. CDR1 MDHEN and CDR2 SYDVKM come from the germline V gene. Trimming took off 6 bases at V and 0 bases at J, with 8 bases between the two ends. CDR3 size: 13 residues.

This clone appeared once. The chain joins TRBV9 to TRBJ1-4; TRBD1 might be the D (5 bases). V dropped 1 base and J dropped 4 bases, with 11 bases sitting between them. This CDR3 has 15 residues. Germline V lookup: CDR1 SGDLS, CDR2 YYNGEE. The CDR3 spells CASSVQGFINEKLFF. CDR3 sequence (DNA): TGTGCCAGCAGCGTACAGGGATTTATTAATGAAAAACTGTTTTTT.

This rearrangement joins TRBV18 to TRBJ2-2; 7 bases match TRBD1. Trimming cost V 4 bases and J 0 bases; bases outside gene matches: 5. CDR1 is KGHSH, CDR2 LQKENI, per germline. This CDR3 is 16 amino acids long. The CDR3, as DNA: TGTGCCAGCTCACGGGACAGAACCCCGAACACCGGGGAGCTGTTTTTT. Translated, it gives CASSRDRTPNTGELFF. Drawing the rest from reference TRBV18 and TRBJ2-2, the complete variable domain is NAGVMQNPRHLVRRRGQEARLRCSPMKGHSHVYWYRQLPEEGLKFMVYLQKENIIDESGMPKERFSAEFPKEGPSILRIQQVVRGDSAAYFCASSRDRTPNTGELFFGEGSRLTVL.

The chain joins TRBV30 to TRBJ1-2, with a weak D call TRBD1 (6 bases). Per the germline V gene, CDR1 is GTSNPN and CDR2 is SVGIG (reference sequence). Trimming took off 0 bases at V and 4 bases at J, with 9 bases between the two ends. This CDR3 has 13 residues. In nucleotides, the CDR3 is TGTGCCTGGAGTGTCGACAGGCCCTATGGCTACACCTTC. This gives the protein CAWSVDRPYGYTF. Full variable domain (remainder filled in from reference TRBV30 and TRBJ1-2): SQTIHQWPATLVQPVGSPLSLECTVEGTSNPNLYWYRQAAGRGLQLLFYSVGIGQISSEVPQNLSASRPQDRQFILSSKKLLLSDSGFYLCAWSVDRPYGYTFGSGTRLTVV.